The clone carrying this T cell receptor beta chain was seen only once. Assay: immunoSEQ multiplex PCR; the TCRdb copy retains only in-frame clones and omits some. The sample has around 50,000 clones, approximately 80% seen once. The data are from a study of OX40 agonist ivuxolimab in advanced cancers. Background on the study: The study enrolled dose-escalation patients with hepatocellular carcinoma, melanoma, renal cell or head and neck cancer.

This CDR3 is built from 15 residues. Germline V CDR1 and CDR2: SGHVS, FQNEAQ. V was shortened by 3 bases and J by 4 bases, with 13 bases between the two germline ends. The V and J genes are TRBV7-8 and TRBJ1-3; D is possibly TRBD1 (5 bases). The sequencing here drew on CD4+ or CD8+ T cells sorted from blood, taken in a trial of the OX40 agonist ivuxolimab. The receptor comes from an adult with an advanced solid tumor such as melanoma, head and neck, liver or kidney cancer. The CDR3 spells CASSFDSPGGNTIYF. In nucleotides, the CDR3 is TGTGCCAGCAGCTTCGACAGCCCAGGAGGAAACACCATATATTTT.